The 17 T cell receptor beta chains below come from one sample, sequenced in a study of cytomegalovirus exposure and HLA in healthy donors. Primers: 60 Vbeta forward and 13 Jbeta reverse. The assay was immunoSEQ multiplex PCR, and TCRdb's table has in-frame clones only and misses some. The sample lists over 100,000 clones; around 77% were seen once. The sequencing input was PBMCs. The receptors were gathered from a male donor in good health and CMV-seropositive.

The chain joins TRBV10-3 to TRBJ2-3, with D perhaps matching TRBD2 (6 bases). V dropped 8 bases and J dropped 5 bases, with 17 bases sitting between them. The germline V gene encodes CDR1 ENHRY and CDR2 SYGVKD. There are 14 residues in the CDR3. The CDR3 DNA is TGTGCCATCCAGGGATTAGCGGCTCGAGATACGCAGTATTTT. This encodes CAIQGLAARDTQYF.

This chain links TRBV7-2 with TRBJ2-7; TRBD2 agrees at 9 bases. Germline V CDR1 and CDR2: SGHTA, FQGNSA. The V and J ends lost 4 bases and 6 bases, in that order; junction bases with no gene match: 13. CDR3 size: 16 residues. The DNA for the CDR3 is TGTGCCAGCAGCTCCGAAGGGGCGGGAGGGCTCGGCGAGCAGTACTTC. As protein: CASSSEGAGGLGEQYF.

This clone was picked up a small number of times. The CDR3 DNA reads TGTGCCAGCAGCTCCGAGACAGGGACGTTTGGAAACACCATATATTTT. It specifies CASSSETGTFGNTIYF. The rearrangement links TRBV7-6 to TRBJ1-3; 7 positions agree with TRBD1. The V gene's germline CDR1 is SGHVS and CDR2 FNYEAQ. This CDR3 spans 16 amino acids. Trimming removed 4 bases from V and 3 bases from J; junction bases left unmatched: 9.

The CDR3 region is CASSPSDRENQPQHF. The CDR3 region has the DNA TGTGCCAGCAGCCCTAGCGACCGGGAAAATCAGCCCCAGCATTTT. The chain couples TRBV11-2 to TRBJ1-5; the D is unclear. The CDR3 totals 15 residues. CDR1 and CDR2 from the germline V gene are SGHAT and FQNNGV. V shed 5 bases and J shed 4 bases, with 15 bases lying between them.

This clone was picked up one time. The chain couples TRBV7-3 to TRBJ2-7; D may be TRBD2 (6 bases). CDR1 and CDR2 from the germline V gene are SGHTA and FQGTGA. Deletions cut 1 base from V and 4 bases from J, with 8 bases between. The CDR3 runs 13 residues. The DNA for the CDR3 is TGTGCCAGCAGCTTAAGCGGAGGGTACGAGCAGTACTTC. Protein sequence: CASSLSGGYEQYF.

This chain links TRBV4-3 with TRBJ1-2, with D maybe TRBD1 (5 bases). V lost 4 bases and J 0 bases, leaving 12 bases between the germline ends. The germline gives CDR1 LGHNA, CDR2 YSLEER. This CDR3 spans 15 amino acids. CDR3 in amino acids: CASSPRTYSNYGYTF. The DNA for the CDR3 is TGCGCCAGCAGCCCTCGGACATATTCTAACTATGGCTACACCTTC.

The chain carries TRBV10-2 and TRBJ1-2; D gene ambiguous. V gave up 2 bases and J gave up 2 bases, with 15 bases separating them. This CDR3 spans 16 amino acids. Germline CDR1 reads WSHSY; CDR2 reads SAAADI. This CDR3 reads CASSEVRPSGNYGYTF. In DNA form, the CDR3 reads TGCGCCAGCAGTGAGGTCAGGCCGAGTGGGAACTATGGCTACACCTTC.

CDR3 nucleotide sequence: TGTGCCAGCAGCGATTCTAGCGGGAGGGCCTACGAGCAGTACTTC. The encoded protein is CASSDSSGRAYEQYF. The rearrangement joins TRBV7-2 to TRBJ2-7; 12 bases line up with TRBD2. Per the germline V gene, CDR1 is SGHTA and CDR2 is FQGNSA. The CDR3 covers 15 residues. After removal of 5 bases from V and 2 bases from J, the junction contained 4 bases not matched to a gene.

The rearrangement links TRBV9 to TRBJ2-3; a possible D gene is TRBD1 (6 bases). CDR3 length equals 13 residues. Germline V gives CDR1 SGDLS, CDR2 YYNGEE. V lost 1 base to trimming and J lost 3 bases, with 6 bases between them. The CDR3 reads CASSVQGTDTQYF. The CDR3 nucleotides read TGTGCCAGCAGCGTACAGGGGACAGATACGCAGTATTTT.

The chain employs TRBV7-2 and TRBJ2-1; tentative D call: TRBD2 (5 bases). The V gene lost 5 bases and the J gene lost 10 bases, with 15 bases spanning the gap. This CDR3 has 13 amino acids. In germline, CDR1 is SGHTA, CDR2 FQGNSA. CDR3 in amino acids: CASSREEPEEQFF. In nucleotides, the CDR3 is TGTGCCAGCAGCCGGGAAGAGCCGGAGGAGCAGTTCTTC.

The chain joins TRBV28 to TRBJ1-6; D possibly corresponds to TRBD1 (6 bases). The CDR3 is 15 amino acids. V shed 5 bases and J shed 8 bases, with 16 bases lying between them. CDR1 and CDR2 from the germline V gene are MDHEN and SYDVKM. The CDR3 protein is CASSGPGGADSPLHF. DNA for the CDR3: TGTGCCAGCAGTGGCCCTGGGGGGGCCGATTCACCCCTCCACTTT.

This clone was recorded once. The V and J genes are TRBV2 and TRBJ1-3; D ambiguous. V was clipped by 4 bases and J by 4 bases, with 14 bases between them. The CDR3 spans 15 residues. Per germline, CDR1 SNHLY and CDR2 FYNNEI. Written as DNA, the CDR3 is TGTGCCAGCAGTGTTTGGGCGATACGGGGAAACACCATATATTTT. Translating it yields CASSVWAIRGNTIYF.

The rearrangement uses TRBV7-8 and TRBJ2-2; 10 positions match TRBD1. After removal of 1 base from V and 3 bases from J, the junction contained 2 bases not matched to a gene. The length of the CDR3 is 16 residues. CDR1 and CDR2 (germline): SGHVS, FQNEAQ. The CDR3 DNA follows: TGTGCCAGCAGCTTAGGGACAGGGGGTCACACCGGGGAGCTGTTTTTT. Its protein is CASSLGTGGHTGELFF. Full variable domain (rest looked up from reference TRBV7-8 and TRBJ2-2): GAGVSQSPRYKVAKRGQDVALRCDPISGHVSLFWYQQALGQGPEFLTYFQNEAQLDKSGLPSDRFFAERPEGSVSTLKIQRTQQEDSAVYLCASSLGTGGHTGELFFGEGSRLTVL.

This clone was seen more than once but under ten times. V usage is TRBV11-2 and J usage is TRBJ2-1, with TRBD2 as a possible D gene (5 bases). Germline V gene data show CDR1 as SGHAT and CDR2 as FQNNGV. Deletions cut 4 bases from V and 0 bases from J, with 13 bases between. This CDR3 region has 16 residues. As DNA, the CDR3 is TGTGCCAGCAGCTCCCGTATAGCGAGCTCCTACAATGAGCAGTTCTTC. The encoded protein is CASSSRIASSYNEQFF.

The chain combines TRBV4-2 with TRBJ2-1; 7 nucleotides line up with TRBD2. This CDR3 is 17 amino acids long. The J segment lost 1 base and the V segment lost 0 bases, leaving 6 bases of the junction unmatched. Germline V gene data show CDR1 as LGHNA and CDR2 as YNFKEQ. For the CDR3, the DNA is TGTGCCAGCAGCCAAGAGGGGAGCGGGGATTCCTACAATGAGCAGTTCTTC. It specifies CASSQEGSGDSYNEQFF.

This clone has only a few counts. This sample also contains other DNA sequences that code for the same CDR3. V usage is TRBV9 and J usage is TRBJ2-1; unclear D gene. Germline assignment: CDR1 SGDLS and CDR2 YYNGEE. The V gene lost 0 bases and the J gene lost 4 bases, with 5 bases spanning the gap. The CDR3 sequence is 13 residues long. CDR3 nucleotides: TGTGCCAGCAGCGTAGCTTTTTACAATGAGCAGTTCTTC. The encoded protein is CASSVAFYNEQFF.

Only a few counts were recorded for this clone. Different DNA sequences within this sample yield the same CDR3. J is TRBJ2-2 and V is TRBV9; no definite D call. Germline assignment: CDR1 SGDLS and CDR2 YYNGEE. There are 12 residues in the CDR3. With 4 bases removed from V and 7 bases from J, the gap between germline ends came to 8 bases. Here the CDR3 reads CASSPPVGELFF. CDR3 nucleotides: TGTGCCAGCAGCCCCCCAGTCGGGGAGCTGTTTTTT.